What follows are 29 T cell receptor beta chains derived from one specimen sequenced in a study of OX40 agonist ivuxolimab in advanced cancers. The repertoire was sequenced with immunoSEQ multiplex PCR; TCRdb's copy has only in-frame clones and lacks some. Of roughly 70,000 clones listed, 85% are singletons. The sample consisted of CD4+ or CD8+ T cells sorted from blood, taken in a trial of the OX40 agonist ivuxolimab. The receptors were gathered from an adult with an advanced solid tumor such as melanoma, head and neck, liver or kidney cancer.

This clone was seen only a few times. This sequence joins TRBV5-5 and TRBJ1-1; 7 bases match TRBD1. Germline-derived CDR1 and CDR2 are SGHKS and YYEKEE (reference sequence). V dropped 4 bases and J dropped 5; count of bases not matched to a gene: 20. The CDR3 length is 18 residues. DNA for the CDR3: TGTGCCAGCAGCCGAGAGTTAGGACAGGCCCTAAGCCAAACTGAAGCTTTCTTT. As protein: CASSRELGQALSQTEAFF.

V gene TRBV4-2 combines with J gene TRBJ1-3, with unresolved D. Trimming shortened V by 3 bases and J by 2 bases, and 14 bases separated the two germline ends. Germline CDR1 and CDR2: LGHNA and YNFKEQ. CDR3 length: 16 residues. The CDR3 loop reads CASSQAGEVTGNTIYF. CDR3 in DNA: TGTGCCAGCAGCCAGGCAGGAGAGGTTACTGGAAACACCATATATTTT.

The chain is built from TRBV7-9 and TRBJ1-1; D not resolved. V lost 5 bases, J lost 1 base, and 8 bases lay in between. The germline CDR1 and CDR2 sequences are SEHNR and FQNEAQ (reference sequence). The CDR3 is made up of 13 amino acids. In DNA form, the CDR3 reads TGTGCCAGCAGCACCCGACAGAACACTGAAGCTTTCTTT. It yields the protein CASSTRQNTEAFF.

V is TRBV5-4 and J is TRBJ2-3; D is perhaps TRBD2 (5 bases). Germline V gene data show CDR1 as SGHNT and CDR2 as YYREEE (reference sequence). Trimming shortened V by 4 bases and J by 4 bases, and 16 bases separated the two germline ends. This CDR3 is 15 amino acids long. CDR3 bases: TGTGCCAGCAGCCCTGGCCGGGGTCGGCCAGATACGCAGTATTTT. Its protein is CASSPGRGRPDTQYF.

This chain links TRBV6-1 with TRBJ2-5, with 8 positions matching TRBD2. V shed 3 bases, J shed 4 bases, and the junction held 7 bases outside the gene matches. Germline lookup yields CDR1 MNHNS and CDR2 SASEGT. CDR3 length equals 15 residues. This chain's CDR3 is CASSDDRGGGETQYF. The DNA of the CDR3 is TGTGCCAGCAGTGACGATCGGGGGGGCGGAGAGACCCAGTACTTC.

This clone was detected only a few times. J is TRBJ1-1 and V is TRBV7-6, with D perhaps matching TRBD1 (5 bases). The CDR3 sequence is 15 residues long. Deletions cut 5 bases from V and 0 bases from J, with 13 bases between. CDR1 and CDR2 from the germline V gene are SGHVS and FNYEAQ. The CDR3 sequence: CASSPQQVMNTEAFF. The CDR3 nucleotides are TGTGCCAGCAGCCCGCAACAGGTAATGAACACTGAAGCTTTCTTT. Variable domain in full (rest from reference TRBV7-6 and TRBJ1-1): GAGVSQSPRYKVTKRGQDVALRCDPISGHVSLYWYRQALGQGPEFLTYFNYEAQQDKSGLPNDRFSAERPEGSISTLTIQRTEQRDSAMYRCASSPQQVMNTEAFFGQGTRLTVV.

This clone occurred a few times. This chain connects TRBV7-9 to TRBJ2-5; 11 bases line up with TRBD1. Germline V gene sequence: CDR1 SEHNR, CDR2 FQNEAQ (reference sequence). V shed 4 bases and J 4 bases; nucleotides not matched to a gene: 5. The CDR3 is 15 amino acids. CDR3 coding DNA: TGTGCCAGCAGCTCCCTTGGGACAGGGGGAGAGACCCAGTACTTC. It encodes CASSSLGTGGETQYF. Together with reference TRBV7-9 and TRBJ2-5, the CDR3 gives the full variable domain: DTGVSQNPRHKITKRGQNVTFRCDPISEHNRLYWYRQTLGQGPEFLTYFQNEAQLEKSRLLSDRFSAERPKGSFSTLEIQRTEQGDSAMYLCASSSLGTGGETQYFGPGTRLLVL.

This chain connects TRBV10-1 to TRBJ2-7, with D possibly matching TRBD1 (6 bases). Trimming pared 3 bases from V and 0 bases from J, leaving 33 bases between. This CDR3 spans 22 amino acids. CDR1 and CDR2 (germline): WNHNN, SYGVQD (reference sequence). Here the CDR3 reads CASSDSKGIWGRKNSSSYEQYF. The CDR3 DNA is TGCGCCAGCAGTGATTCAAAGGGCATTTGGGGGCGCAAAAACTCGAGCTCCTACGAGCAGTACTTC.

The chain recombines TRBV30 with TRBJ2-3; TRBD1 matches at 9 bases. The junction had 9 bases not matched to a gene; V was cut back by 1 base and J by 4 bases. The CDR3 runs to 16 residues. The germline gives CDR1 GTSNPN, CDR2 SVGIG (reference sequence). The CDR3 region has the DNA TGTGCCTGGAGTGGGAAGACAGGGGGAGAGGCAGATACGCAGTATTTT. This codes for CAWSGKTGGEADTQYF. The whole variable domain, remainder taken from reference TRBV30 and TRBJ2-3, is SQTIHQWPATLVQPVGSPLSLECTVEGTSNPNLYWYRQAAGRGLQLLFYSVGIGQISSEVPQNLSASRPQDRQFILSSKKLLLSDSGFYLCAWSGKTGGEADTQYFGPGTRLTVL.

CDR3: CASSESSGISGANVLTF. The CDR3 DNA is TGTGCCAGCAGTGAAAGTTCAGGGATCTCTGGGGCCAACGTCCTGACTTTC. The rearrangement joins TRBV25-1 to TRBJ2-6; a possible D gene is TRBD1 (5 bases). Per germline, CDR1 MGHDK and CDR2 SYGVNS. The CDR3 runs 17 residues. Deletions cut 2 bases from V and 0 bases from J, with 11 bases between. The variable domain in full, with the rest retrieved from reference TRBV25-1 and TRBJ2-6, is EADIYQTPRYLVIGTGKKITLECSQTMGHDKMYWYQQDPGMELHLIHYSYGVNSTEKGDLSSESTVSRIRTEHFPLTLESARPSHTSQYLCASSESSGISGANVLTFGAGSRLTVL.

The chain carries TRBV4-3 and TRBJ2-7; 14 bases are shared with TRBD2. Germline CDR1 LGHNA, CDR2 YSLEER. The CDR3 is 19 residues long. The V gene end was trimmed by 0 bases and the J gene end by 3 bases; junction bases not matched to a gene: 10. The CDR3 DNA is TGCGCCAGCAGCCAAGAATCCGGGACTAGCGGGAGTCGCCGCTACGAGCAGTACTTC. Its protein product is CASSQESGTSGSRRYEQYF.

The CDR3 DNA follows: TGCGCCAGCAGCTTGGGGCCGGACGTTAATGAGCAGTTCTTC. Encoded protein: CASSLGPDVNEQFF. The chain employs TRBV5-1 and TRBJ2-1; D is uncertain. Per the germline V gene, CDR1 is SGHRS and CDR2 is YFSETQ. The CDR3 runs 14 residues. V was clipped by 0 bases and J by 7 bases, with 11 bases between them.

CDR3 sequence (DNA): TGTGCCAGCAGCCAAGATCGCCAGGTTATGGTCACCTTC. Translation gives CASSQDRQVMVTF. The V call is TRBV14, the J call TRBJ1-2; D not certain. V shed 0 bases and J shed 13 bases, with 15 bases lying between them. The CDR3 spans 13 residues. Germline loops: CDR1 SGHDN, CDR2 FVKESK.

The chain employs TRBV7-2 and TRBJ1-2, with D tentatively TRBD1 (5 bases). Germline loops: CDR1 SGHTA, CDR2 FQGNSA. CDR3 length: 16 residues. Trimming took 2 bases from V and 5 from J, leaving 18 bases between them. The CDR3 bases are TGTGCCAGCAGCTTAAAGACGGGACCGTTCGATTATGGCTACACCTTC. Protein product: CASSLKTGPFDYGYTF.

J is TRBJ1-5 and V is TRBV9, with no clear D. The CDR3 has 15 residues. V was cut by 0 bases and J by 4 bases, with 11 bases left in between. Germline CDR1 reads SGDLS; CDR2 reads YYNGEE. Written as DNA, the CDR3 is TGTGCCAGCAGCGTAGATGGTGTAGGGAATCAGCCCCAGCATTTT. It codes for CASSVDGVGNQPQHF.

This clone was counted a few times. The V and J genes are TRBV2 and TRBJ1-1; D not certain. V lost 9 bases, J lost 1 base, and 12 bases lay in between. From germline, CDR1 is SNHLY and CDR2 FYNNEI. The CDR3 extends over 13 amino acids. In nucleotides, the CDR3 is TGTGCCAGTGAGTTAGGGCGGAACACTGAAGCTTTCTTT. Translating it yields CASELGRNTEAFF. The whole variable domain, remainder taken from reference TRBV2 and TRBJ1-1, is EPEVTQTPSHQVTQMGQEVILRCVPISNHLYFYWYRQILGQKVEFLVSFYNNEISEKSEIFDDQFSVERPDGSNFTLKIRSTKLEDSAMYFCASELGRNTEAFFGQGTRLTVV.

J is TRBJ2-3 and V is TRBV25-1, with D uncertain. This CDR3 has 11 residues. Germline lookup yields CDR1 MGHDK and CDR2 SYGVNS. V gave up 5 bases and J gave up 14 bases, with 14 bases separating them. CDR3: CASSTQMTWYF. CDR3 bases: TGTGCCAGCAGTACTCAGATGACCTGGTATTTT.

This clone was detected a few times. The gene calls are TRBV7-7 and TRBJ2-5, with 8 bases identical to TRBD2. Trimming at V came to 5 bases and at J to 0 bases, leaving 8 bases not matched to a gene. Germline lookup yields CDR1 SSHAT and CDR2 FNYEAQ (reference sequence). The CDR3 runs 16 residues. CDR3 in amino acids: CASSRGASGYQETQYF. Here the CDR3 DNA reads TGTGCCAGCAGCAGGGGGGCTAGCGGGTACCAAGAGACCCAGTACTTC.

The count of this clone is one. CDR3 DNA sequence: TGTGCCAGCAGATCCCCCCGCCAGGGATCGTACACTGAAGCTTTCTTT. This gives the protein CASRSPRQGSYTEAFF. The J gene is TRBJ1-1, the V gene TRBV11-2; a possible D gene is TRBD1 (5 bases). The CDR3 runs to 16 residues. V dropped 6 bases and J dropped 3 bases, with 20 bases sitting between them. CDR1 is SGHAT, CDR2 FQNNGV, per germline.

Here the CDR3 reads CASSLGEGSDTQYF. As DNA, the CDR3 is TGCGCCAGCAGCTTGGGTGAGGGCTCAGATACGCAGTATTTT. This chain links TRBV5-1 with TRBJ2-3, with a possible D match to TRBD2 (5 bases). This CDR3 contains 14 residues. Per germline, CDR1 SGHRS and CDR2 YFSETQ. With 0 bases removed from V and 4 bases from J, the gap between germline ends came to 9 bases.

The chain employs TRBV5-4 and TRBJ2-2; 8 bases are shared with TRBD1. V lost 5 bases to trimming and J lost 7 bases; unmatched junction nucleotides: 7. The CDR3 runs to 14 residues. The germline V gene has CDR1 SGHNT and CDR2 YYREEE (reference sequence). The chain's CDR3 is CASREGTGGGELFF. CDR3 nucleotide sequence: TGTGCCAGCAGGGAGGGGACAGGAGGCGGGGAGCTGTTTTTT.

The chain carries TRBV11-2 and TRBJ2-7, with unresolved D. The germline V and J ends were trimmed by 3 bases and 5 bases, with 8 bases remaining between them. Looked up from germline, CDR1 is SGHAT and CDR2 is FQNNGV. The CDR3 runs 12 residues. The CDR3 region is CASSFIGHEQYF. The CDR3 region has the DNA TGTGCCAGCAGCTTCATAGGCCACGAGCAGTACTTC.

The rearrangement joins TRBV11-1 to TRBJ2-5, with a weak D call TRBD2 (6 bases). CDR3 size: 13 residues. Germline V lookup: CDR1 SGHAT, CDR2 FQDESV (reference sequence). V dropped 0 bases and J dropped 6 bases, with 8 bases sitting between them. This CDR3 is CASSLAGRQTQYF. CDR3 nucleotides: TGTGCCAGCAGCTTAGCAGGGAGGCAGACCCAGTACTTC.

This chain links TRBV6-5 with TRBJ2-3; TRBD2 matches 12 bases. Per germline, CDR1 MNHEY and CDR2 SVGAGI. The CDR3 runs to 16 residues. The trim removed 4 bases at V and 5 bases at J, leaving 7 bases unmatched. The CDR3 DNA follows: TGTGCCAGCAGTTCTGCTAGCGGGGGGGGACAAGATACGCAGTATTTT. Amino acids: CASSSASGGGQDTQYF.

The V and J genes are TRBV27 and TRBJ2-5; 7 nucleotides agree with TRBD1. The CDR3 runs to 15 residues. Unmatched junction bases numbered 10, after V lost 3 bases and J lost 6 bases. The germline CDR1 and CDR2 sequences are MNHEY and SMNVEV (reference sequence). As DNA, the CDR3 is TGTGCCAGCAGTTTCCCCGGGGACAGCAAGCAGACCCAGTACTTC. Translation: CASSFPGDSKQTQYF.

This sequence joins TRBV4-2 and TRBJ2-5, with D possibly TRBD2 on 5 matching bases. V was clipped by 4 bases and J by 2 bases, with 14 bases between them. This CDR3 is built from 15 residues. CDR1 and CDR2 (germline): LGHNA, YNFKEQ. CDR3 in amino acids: CASSPRGGGQETQYF. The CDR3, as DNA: TGTGCCAGCAGCCCTAGAGGAGGAGGACAAGAGACCCAGTACTTC.

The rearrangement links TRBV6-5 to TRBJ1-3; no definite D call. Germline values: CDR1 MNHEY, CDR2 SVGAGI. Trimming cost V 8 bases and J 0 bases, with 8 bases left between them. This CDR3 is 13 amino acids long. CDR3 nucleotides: TGTGCCAGCCACGACCCCTCTGGAAACACCATATATTTT. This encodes CASHDPSGNTIYF.

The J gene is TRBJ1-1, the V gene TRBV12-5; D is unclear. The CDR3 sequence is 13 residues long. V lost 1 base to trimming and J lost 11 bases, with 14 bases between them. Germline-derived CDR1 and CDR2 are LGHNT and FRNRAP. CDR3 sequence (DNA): TGTGCTAGTGGTTTGGAACCTGGGGTACAGGCTTTCTTT. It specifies CASGLEPGVQAFF.

The CDR3: CASSQGPDRDEQYF. The CDR3 DNA follows: TGTGCCAGCAGCCAAGGGCCCGACAGGGACGAGCAGTACTTC. V usage is TRBV4-2 and J usage is TRBJ2-7, with 7 bases aligning to TRBD1. Looked up from germline, CDR1 is LGHNA and CDR2 is YNFKEQ. CDR3 size: 14 residues. V gave up 1 base and J gave up 5 bases; unmatched junction bases: 5.